Only a few counts were recorded for the clone carrying this TCR beta chain. Its specificity is unknown. Trimming left V 5 bases short and J 0 bases short, with 13 bases between. The germline gives CDR1 SGHVS, CDR2 FNYEAQ. This CDR3 region has 15 residues. This entry is derived from a study of early T cells in non-severe SARS-CoV-2 infection. Overall study context: Chains from this unsorted whole-blood bulk RNA could not be paired.

Whole-study results and caveats: Matching against VDJdb likely underestimated virus-specific expansions, favoring anti-spike CD8.

Tagging with unique molecular identifiers was applied to individual cDNA molecules. TCRdb analysed the 5' RACE reads with MiXCR anew, one entry per CDR3 protein. This table holds tens of thousands of distinct CDR3 sequences, around 11% found once. The chain employs TRBV7-6 and TRBJ2-5; D unresolved. The clonotype was recovered from an adult who was a healthcare worker with PCR-confirmed SARS-CoV-2 infection or an uninfected control (not recorded which). The material sequenced was whole blood, taken at baseline. CDR3: CASSPPSGYQETQYF. For the CDR3, the DNA is TGTGCCAGCAGCCCCCCCAGTGGGTACCAAGAGACCCAGTACTTC.